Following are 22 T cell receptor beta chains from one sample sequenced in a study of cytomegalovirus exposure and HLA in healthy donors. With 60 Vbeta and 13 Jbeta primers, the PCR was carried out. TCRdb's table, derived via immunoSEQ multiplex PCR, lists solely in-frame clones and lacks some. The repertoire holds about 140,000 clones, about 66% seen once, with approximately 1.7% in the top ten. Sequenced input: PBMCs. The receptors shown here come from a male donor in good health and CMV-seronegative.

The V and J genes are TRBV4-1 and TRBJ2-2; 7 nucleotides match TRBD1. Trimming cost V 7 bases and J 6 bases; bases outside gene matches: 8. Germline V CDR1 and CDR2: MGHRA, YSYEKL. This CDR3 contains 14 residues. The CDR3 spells CASTQTGLSGELFF. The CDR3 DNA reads TGCGCCAGCACCCAGACAGGGTTGTCCGGGGAGCTGTTTTTT.

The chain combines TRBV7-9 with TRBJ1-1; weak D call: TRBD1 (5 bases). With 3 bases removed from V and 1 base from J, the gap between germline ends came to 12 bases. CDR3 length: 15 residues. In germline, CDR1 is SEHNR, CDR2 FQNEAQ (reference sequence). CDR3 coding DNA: TGTGCCAGCAGCTTTTACAGGCGCAGGAACACTGAAGCTTTCTTT. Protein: CASSFYRRRNTEAFF.

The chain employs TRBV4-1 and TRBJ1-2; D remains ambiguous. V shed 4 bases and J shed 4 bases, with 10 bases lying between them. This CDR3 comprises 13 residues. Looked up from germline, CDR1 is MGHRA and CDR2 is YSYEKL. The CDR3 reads CASSPSEFYGYTF. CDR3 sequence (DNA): TGCGCCAGCAGCCCGTCGGAGTTCTATGGCTACACCTTC.

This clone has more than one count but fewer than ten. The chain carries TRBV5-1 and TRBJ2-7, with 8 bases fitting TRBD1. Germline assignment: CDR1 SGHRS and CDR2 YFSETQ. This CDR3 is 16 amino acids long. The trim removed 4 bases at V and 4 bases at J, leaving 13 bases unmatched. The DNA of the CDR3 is TGCGCCAGCAGCATTGACAGGGGACGAGGCTGGTACGAGCAGTACTTC. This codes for CASSIDRGRGWYEQYF. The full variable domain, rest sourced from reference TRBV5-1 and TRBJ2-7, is KAGVTQTPRYLIKTRGQQVTLSCSPISGHRSVSWYQQTPGQGLQFLFEYFSETQRNKGNFPGRFSGRQFSNSRSEMNVSTLELGDSALYLCASSIDRGRGWYEQYFGPGTRLTVT.

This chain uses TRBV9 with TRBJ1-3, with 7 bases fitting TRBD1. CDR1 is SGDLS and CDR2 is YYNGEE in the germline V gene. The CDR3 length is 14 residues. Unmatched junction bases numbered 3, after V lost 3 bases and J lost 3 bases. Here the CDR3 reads CASSGGGGGNTIYF. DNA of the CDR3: TGTGCCAGCAGCGGAGGGGGCGGTGGAAACACCATATATTTT.

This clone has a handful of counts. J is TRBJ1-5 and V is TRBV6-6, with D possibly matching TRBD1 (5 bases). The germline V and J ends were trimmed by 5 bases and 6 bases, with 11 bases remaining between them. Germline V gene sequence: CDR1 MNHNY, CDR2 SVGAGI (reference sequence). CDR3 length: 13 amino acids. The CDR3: CASSPVGGQPQHF. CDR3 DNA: TGTGCCAGCAGTCCAGTGGGGGGTCAGCCCCAGCATTTT.

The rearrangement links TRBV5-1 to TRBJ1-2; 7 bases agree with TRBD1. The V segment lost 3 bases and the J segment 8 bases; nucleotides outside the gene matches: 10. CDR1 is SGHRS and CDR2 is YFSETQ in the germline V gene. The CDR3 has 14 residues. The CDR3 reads CASSSSTGVYGYTF. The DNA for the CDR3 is TGCGCCAGCAGCTCCAGTACAGGGGTTTACGGCTACACCTTC.

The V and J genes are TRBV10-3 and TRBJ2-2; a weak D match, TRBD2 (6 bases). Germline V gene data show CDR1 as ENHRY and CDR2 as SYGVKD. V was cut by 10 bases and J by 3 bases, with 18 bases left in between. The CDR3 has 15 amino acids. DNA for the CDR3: TGTGCCACCTCCTCGGCGGGGCGGGACACCGGGGAGCTGTTTTTT. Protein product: CATSSAGRDTGELFF.

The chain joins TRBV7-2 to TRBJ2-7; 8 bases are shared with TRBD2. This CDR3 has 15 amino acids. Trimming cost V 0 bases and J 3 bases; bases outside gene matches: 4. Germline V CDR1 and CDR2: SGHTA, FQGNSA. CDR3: CASSLAGGGHYEQYF. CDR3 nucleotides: TGTGCCAGCAGCTTAGCGGGCGGGGGGCACTACGAGCAGTACTTC.

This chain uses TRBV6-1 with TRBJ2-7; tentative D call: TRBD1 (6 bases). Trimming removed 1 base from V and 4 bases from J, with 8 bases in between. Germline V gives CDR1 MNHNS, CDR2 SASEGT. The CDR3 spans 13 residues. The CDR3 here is CASSEGTVYEQYF. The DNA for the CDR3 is TGTGCCAGCAGTGAAGGGACAGTTTACGAGCAGTACTTC.

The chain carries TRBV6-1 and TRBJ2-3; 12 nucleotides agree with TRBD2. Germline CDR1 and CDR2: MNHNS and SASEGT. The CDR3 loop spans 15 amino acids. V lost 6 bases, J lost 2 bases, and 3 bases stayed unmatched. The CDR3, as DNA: TGTGCCAGCAGACTAGCGGGGGGCCACACAGATACGCAGTATTTT. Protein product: CASRLAGGHTDTQYF.

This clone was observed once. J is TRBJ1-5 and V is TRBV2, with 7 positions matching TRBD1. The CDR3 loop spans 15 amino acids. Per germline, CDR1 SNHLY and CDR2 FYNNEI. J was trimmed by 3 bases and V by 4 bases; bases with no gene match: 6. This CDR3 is CASSVGGQDNQPQHF. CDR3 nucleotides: TGTGCCAGCAGTGTAGGAGGACAGGACAATCAGCCCCAGCATTTT.

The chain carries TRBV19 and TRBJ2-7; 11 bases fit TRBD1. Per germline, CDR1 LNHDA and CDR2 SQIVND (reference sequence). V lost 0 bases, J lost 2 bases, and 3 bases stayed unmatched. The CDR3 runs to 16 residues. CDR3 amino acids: CASSIDMGQGAYEQYF. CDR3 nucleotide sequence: TGTGCCAGTAGTATAGATATGGGACAGGGGGCCTACGAGCAGTACTTC.

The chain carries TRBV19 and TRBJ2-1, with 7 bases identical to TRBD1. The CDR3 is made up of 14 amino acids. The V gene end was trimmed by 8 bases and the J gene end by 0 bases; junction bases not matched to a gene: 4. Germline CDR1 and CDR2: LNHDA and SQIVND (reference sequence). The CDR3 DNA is TGTGCCAGTGAGGCAGGGGGCTCCTACAATGAGCAGTTCTTC. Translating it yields CASEAGGSYNEQFF. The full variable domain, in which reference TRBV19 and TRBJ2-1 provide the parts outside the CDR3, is DGGITQSPKYLFRKEGQNVTLSCEQNLNHDAMYWYRQDPGQGLRLIYYSQIVNDFQKGDIAEGYSVSREKKESFPLTVTSAQKNPTAFYLCASEAGGSYNEQFFGPGTRLTVL.

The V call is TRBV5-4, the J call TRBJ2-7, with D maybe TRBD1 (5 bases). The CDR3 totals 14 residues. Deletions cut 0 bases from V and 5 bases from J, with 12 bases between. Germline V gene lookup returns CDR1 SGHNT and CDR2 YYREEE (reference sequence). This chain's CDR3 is CASSLGYRSNEQYF. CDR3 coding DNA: TGTGCCAGCAGCTTGGGTTACAGGTCCAACGAGCAGTACTTC.

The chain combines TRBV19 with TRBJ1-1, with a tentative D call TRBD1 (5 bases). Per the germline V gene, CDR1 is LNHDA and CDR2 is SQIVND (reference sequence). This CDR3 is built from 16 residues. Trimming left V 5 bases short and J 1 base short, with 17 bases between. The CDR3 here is CASSPLPGLRNTEAFF. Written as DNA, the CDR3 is TGTGCCAGTAGTCCGCTCCCGGGACTGAGGAACACTGAAGCTTTCTTT.

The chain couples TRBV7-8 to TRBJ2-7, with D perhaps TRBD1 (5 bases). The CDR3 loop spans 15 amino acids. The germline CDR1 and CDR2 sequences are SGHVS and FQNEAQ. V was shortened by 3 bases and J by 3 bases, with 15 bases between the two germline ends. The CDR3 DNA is TGTGCCAGCAGCTTCAGGGTCTCCCTCGACTACGAGCAGTACTTC. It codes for CASSFRVSLDYEQYF.

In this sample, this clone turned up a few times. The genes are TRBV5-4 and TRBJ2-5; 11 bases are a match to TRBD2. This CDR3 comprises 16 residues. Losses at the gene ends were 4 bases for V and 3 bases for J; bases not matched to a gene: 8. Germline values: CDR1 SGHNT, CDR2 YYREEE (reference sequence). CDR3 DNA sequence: TGTGCCAGCAGCGAAGATAGCGGGGGGGTAGAAGAGACCCAGTACTTC. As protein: CASSEDSGGVEETQYF.

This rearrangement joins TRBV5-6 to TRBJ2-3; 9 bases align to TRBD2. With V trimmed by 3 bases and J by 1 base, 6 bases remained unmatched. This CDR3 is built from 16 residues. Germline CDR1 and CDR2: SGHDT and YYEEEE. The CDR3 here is CASSSLPSGGTDTQYF. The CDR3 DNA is TGTGCCAGCAGCTCCCTCCCTAGCGGGGGCACAGATACGCAGTATTTT.

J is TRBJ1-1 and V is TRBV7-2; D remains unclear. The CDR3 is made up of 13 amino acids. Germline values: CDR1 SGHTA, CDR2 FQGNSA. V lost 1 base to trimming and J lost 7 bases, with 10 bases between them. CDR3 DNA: TGTGCCAGCAGCTTAGGGGCCACACGTGAAGCTTTCTTT. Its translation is CASSLGATREAFF. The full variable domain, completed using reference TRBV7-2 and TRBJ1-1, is GAGVSQSPSNKVTEKGKDVELRCDPISGHTALYWYRQSLGQGLEFLIYFQGNSAPDKSGLPSDRFSAERTGGSVSTLTIQRTQQEDSAVYLCASSLGATREAFFGQGTRLTVV.

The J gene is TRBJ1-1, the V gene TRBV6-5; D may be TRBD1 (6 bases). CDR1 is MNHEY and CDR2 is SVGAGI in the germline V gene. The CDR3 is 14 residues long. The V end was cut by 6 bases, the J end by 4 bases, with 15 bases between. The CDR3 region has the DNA TGTGCCAGCAGGTCCGACAGGAGGATCACTGAAGCTTTCTTT. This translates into CASRSDRRITEAFF.

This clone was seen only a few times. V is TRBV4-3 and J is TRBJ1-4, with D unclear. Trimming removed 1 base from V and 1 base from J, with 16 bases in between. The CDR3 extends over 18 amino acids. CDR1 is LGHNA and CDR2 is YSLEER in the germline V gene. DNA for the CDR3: TGCGCCAGCAGCCAAGTTTCCGACAAAGCTGTAACTAATGAAAAACTGTTTTTT. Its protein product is CASSQVSDKAVTNEKLFF.